Described below is a single TCR beta chain sequence and its context. With 3 bases removed from V and 3 bases from J, the gap between germline ends came to 3 bases. CDR3 length equals 11 residues. Germline assignment: CDR1 SGHRS and CDR2 YFSETQ. This sample is drawn from a study of blood T cell repertoires in COVID-19. Data came from immunoSEQ multiplex PCR; TCRdb stores just in-frame clones and leaves some out. The table has 200,000 or so clones, 86% seen once. The receptor's source is an older woman with acute or convalescent COVID-19. Sequenced: peripheral blood. The chain uses TRBV5-1 and TRBJ2-5; D is unresolved. The CDR3 loop reads CASSSKETQYF. DNA of the CDR3: TGCGCCAGCAGCTCTAAAGAGACCCAGTACTTC.